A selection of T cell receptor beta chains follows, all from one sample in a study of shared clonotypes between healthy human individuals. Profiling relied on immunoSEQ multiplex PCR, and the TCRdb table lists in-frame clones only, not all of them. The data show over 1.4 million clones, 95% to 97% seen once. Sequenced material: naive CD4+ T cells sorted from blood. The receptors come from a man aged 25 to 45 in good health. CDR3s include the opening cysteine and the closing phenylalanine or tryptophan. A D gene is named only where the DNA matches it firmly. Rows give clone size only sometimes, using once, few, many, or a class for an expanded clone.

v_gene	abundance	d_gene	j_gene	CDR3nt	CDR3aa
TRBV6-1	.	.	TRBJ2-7	TGTGCCAGCAGTGAAGCGTTATTCCCGCTAGAATTTTACGAGCAGTACTTC	CASSEALFPLEFYEQYF
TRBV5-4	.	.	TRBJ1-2	TGTGCCAGCAGCGAACCCGGGACTAACTATGGCTACACCTTC	CASSEPGTNYGYTF
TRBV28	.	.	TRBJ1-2	TGTGCCAGCAGTTTACAGGGAATTTATGGCTACACCTTC	CASSLQGIYGYTF
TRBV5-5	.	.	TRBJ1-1	TGTGCCACCTCAAGAGACGCACAGTCCAGGAACACTGAAGCTTTCTTT	CATSRDAQSRNTEAFF
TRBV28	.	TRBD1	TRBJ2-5	TGTGCCAGCAGTTTCACAGGGGGTGATGAGACCCAGTACTTC	CASSFTGGDETQYF
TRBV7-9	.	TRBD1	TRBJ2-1	TGTGCCAGCAGCTTAACAGGGGGCAATGAGCAGTTCTTC	CASSLTGGNEQFF
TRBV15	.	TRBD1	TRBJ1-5	TGTGCCACCAGCAGACTCGACAGGGGGCGGCAGCCCCAGCATTTT	CATSRLDRGRQPQHF
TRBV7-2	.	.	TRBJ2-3	TGTGCCAGCCTCAAGGGGGGGAGCACAGATACGCAGTATTTT	CASLKGGSTDTQYF
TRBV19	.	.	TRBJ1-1	TGTGCCAGTAGACTCGGCGGTGAAGCTTTCTTT	CASRLGGEAFF
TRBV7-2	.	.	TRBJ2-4	TGTGCCAGCAGCCGCCGGGACTCCGTCTTAGCCAAAAACATTCAGTACTTC	CASSRRDSVLAKNIQYF
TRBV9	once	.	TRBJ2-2	TGTGCCAGCAGTGTTACAGGGACCGGGGAGCTGTTTTTT	CASSVTGTGELFF
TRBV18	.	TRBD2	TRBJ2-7	TGTGCCAGCTCGCGTGGCCGGGGCGGGAGCTCCTACGAGCAGTACTTC	CASSRGRGGSSYEQYF
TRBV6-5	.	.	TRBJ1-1	TGTGCTGTTACTTGGGGGAAATCTGAAGCTTTCTTT	CAVTWGKSEAFF
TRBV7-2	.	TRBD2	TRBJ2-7	TGTGCCAGCAGCTTCAGCCGGGGACTAGCGGTATCCTACGAGCAGTACTTC	CASSFSRGLAVSYEQYF
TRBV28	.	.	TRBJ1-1	TGTGCCAGCAGTCCCCTGGCCGGGTTATCGACTTTCTTT	CASSPLAGLSTFF
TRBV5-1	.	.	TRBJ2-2	TGCGCCAGCAGCCTGGGGCAAGTCACCGGGGAGCTGTTTTTT	CASSLGQVTGELFF
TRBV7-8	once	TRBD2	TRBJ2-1	TGTGCCAGCAGCCAAAGACTAGCGGGAGAATATGAGCAGTTCTTC	CASSQRLAGEYEQFF
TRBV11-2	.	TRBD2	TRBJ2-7	TGTGCCAGCAGCTTAGTTCGACTAGCGGCGTCCTACGAGCAGTACTTC	CASSLVRLAASYEQYF
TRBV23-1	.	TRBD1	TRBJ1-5	TGCGCCAGCAGTCCATACATACGCCCGGGACAGGGATGTAATCAGCCCCAGCATTTT	CASSPYIRPGQGCNQPQHF
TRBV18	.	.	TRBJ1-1	TGTGCCAGCTCACCTCCCCCGGGAGCGGCTTTCTTT	CASSPPPGAAFF